Here is one T cell receptor (beta chain) with its context. This clonotype was seen many times. This receptor's antigen is unknown. No base qualities exist here, and no much larger clone lies one base off it. This specimen's treatment or condition label, per the study, means: live attenuated yellow fever vaccine strain. PBMCs were isolated from peripheral blood using a standard Ficoll-Paque protocol. Dynabeads CD4 and CD8 positive selection kits were used to isolate CD4 and CD8 T-cell fractions. TriZol was used to extract RNA from bulk PBMCs, from CD4 and CD8 fractions, and from dextramer-positive and dextramer-negative fractions. The data belong to a study of T cells after yellow fever vaccination (dated by TCRdb to about 2019). As for the study more broadly: The SMART-Seq v4 Ultra Low Input RNA kit was used to prepare libraries from fractions with low cell numbers. To follow T-cell clones before and after both primary and booster YFV17D yellow fever vaccination, bulk TCR alpha and beta repertoires underwent longitudinal sequencing. Two healthy male donors made up the cohort, one aged 18 to 30 years and the other aged 30 to 40 years. Bulk PBMC replicates and cell subsets were isolated from blood drawn at multiple timepoints before and after both primary and secondary immunization. Study-wide conclusions, independent of this receptor: A small fraction of clonotypes appeared in both the CD4 and CD8 compartments, likely as a result of convergent recombination. After the booster, most of the clones that had expanded following primary vaccination were detected again (approximately 95% of CD4 and roughly 88% of CD8), which suggests that memory was broadly maintained. Computational filtering was required because FACS-sorted repertoires could contain abundant contaminating clonotypes from the bulk population. Compared with the primary T-cell response, the secondary T-cell response was weaker but faster, peaking on day 5 rather than day 15. Because the study included only a couple of donors, the extent to which the findings can be generalized is limited.

The cysteine opens and the phenylalanine closes a CDR3 of 15 amino acids. The DNA shown is the 45-base CDR3, in frame from base 1. Via the germline V gene, CDR1 is SGHTA and CDR2 FQGTGA. V is cut by 2 bases and J by 5 bases, and the space between the germline ends is 14 bases. Synthesis of TCR cDNA relied on 5'RACE template switching, a step that introduced a universal primer site along with unique molecular identifiers. Priming of cDNA synthesis was performed from both the TCR alpha and TCR beta constant segments. Library amplification used two PCR steps, and the second PCR step added sample barcodes and sequencing adapters. Sequencing of libraries was done on Illumina HiSeq 2500 (2x100 bp) or NovaSeq (2x150 bp). The paper's processing steps were these. MIGEC handled demultiplexing of reads and collapsing into UMI consensus sequences, while MiXCR performed V(D)J alignment. Using edgeR on replicate PBMC samples, clonotypes were called vaccine-responding if FDR was below 0.01 and the log2 fold change was above 5 up to day 15. Each bulk clonotype received a CD4 or CD8 identity based on whether the sequenced CD4 or CD8 repertoire contained that clonotype at higher abundance. In-frame beta chains were kept once TCRdb had trimmed the public reads at Q25 with fastp and called clones with MiXCR. Here each entry gathers all rows of one CDR3 protein and keeps the most common genes and DNA. None of the V and J calls come from the authors' own analysis; TCRdb made them. The sample table holds approximately 74,000 distinct CDR3 sequences, of which around 5% were seen once. The ten largest clones add up to less than 2.5% of the sample.

This sequence originates from a young man who received the YFV17D yellow fever vaccine. The sample was CD4+ T cells sorted from PBMCs, taken around 15 days after the first yellow fever vaccination. Recombination linked TRBV7-3 to TRBJ2-3; no confident D gene assignment can be made. Read as DNA, the sequence is TGTGCCAGCAGCTTATCCCCCGGGCGTGAAGATACGCAGTATTTT. It translates as CASSLSPGREDTQYF.